This TCR beta chain was recorded in a study of shared clonotypes between healthy human individuals. Overall study findings and caveats: Investigators collected only blood, and repertoires in tissues likely differ. Sorted-subset sequencing, rarefaction showed, was incomplete despite large depth.

The authors ran the assay at deep level. Sequencing used immunoSEQ multiplex PCR; TCRdb keeps in-frame clones, though not all of them. The data contain around 2.3 million clones, about 94% of them singletons. Regarding this clone: What it recognizes is unknown.

The sample was naive CD4+ T cells sorted from blood. Subset indicated: CD45RA+ positively selected. This receptor was obtained from a man between 18 and 35 years old in good health.

For the CDR3, the DNA is TGTGCCAGCAGTTACAGGGATCGAGACTACGAGCAGTACTTC. Translated: CASSYRDRDYEQYF. The chain uses TRBV28 and TRBJ2-7; the D gene is possibly TRBD1 (6 bases). CDR1 is MDHEN and CDR2 is SYDVKM in the germline V gene. CDR3 length: 14 residues. V was clipped by 4 bases and J by 3 bases, with 13 bases between them.